Described below is a single TCR beta chain sequence and its context. Its antigen is still unknown. The RNA input was about 0.45 to 1 ug, and it was reverse transcribed with random hexamers. Amplification of TCR beta CDR3 by immunoSEQ multiplex PCR spanned 54 Vbeta and 13 Jbeta. TCRdb re-called the immunoSEQ multiplex PCR reads with MiXCR, one entry per CDR3 protein. The sample contains 50,000 to 65,000 distinct CDR3 sequences, approximately 90% of which appear only once. Germline V lookup: CDR1 MNHNS, CDR2 SASEGT. V dropped 6 bases and J dropped 2 bases, with 21 bases sitting between them. This CDR3 contains 17 residues. The entry originates in a study of CD8 T cells in Susac syndrome. General study findings and limits: Individuals included in the TCR sequencing and HLA analysis were acknowledged by the study to be relatively few in number.

This receptor was taken from a human donor in good health. V and J are TRBV6-1 and TRBJ2-3, with D tentatively TRBD1 or TRBD2 (6 bases each). Material: CD8+ T cells from PBMCs. The DNA for the CDR3 is TGTGCCAGCAGCCATAGTAGTAGGGGGGTGAACACAGATACGCAGTATTTT. The encoded protein is CASSHSSRGVNTDTQYF.